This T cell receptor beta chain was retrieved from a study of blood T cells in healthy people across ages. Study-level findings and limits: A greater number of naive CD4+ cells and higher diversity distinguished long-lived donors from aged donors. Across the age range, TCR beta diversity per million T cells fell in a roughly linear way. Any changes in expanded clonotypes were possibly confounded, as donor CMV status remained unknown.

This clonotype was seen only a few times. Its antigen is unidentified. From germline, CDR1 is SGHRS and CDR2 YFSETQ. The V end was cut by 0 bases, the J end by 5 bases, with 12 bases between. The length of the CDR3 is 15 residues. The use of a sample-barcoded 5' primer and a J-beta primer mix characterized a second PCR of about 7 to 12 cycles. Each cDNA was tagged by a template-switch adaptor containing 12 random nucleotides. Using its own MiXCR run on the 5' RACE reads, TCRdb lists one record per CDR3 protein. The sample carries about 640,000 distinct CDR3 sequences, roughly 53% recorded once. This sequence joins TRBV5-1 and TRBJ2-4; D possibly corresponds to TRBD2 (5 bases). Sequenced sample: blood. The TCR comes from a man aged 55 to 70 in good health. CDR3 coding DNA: TGCGCCAGCAGCTTGGTATCGGACTGGGAAAACATTCAGTACTTC. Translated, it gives CASSLVSDWENIQYF.